The 24 T cell receptor beta chains reported below all come from one sample, sequenced in a study of T cell responses to AZD1222 COVID-19 vaccine. Some clones are missing from TCRdb's copy, which holds only in-frame ones; the method was immunoSEQ multiplex PCR. The table shows approximately 84,000 clones, with approximately 83% occurring only once. The specimen was peripheral blood, collected 28 days after the second AZD1222 dose. The receptors derive from an adult who received the AZD1222 COVID-19 vaccine.

This clone was counted a few times. The chain links TRBV6-1 to TRBJ2-1; tentatively, D is TRBD2 (5 bases). Germline V lookup: CDR1 MNHNS, CDR2 SASEGT. Trimming cost V 2 bases and J 6 bases, with 8 bases left between them. The CDR3 has 13 residues. CDR3 protein: CASSEFGVNEQFF. The CDR3 coding sequence is TGTGCCAGCAGTGAATTCGGGGTCAATGAGCAGTTCTTC.

This clone has only a few counts. The chain recombines TRBV19 with TRBJ2-3; the match to TRBD1 covers 9 bases. CDR3 length: 15 amino acids. V gave up 7 bases and J gave up 2 bases; unmatched junction bases: 7. Germline CDR1 LNHDA, CDR2 SQIVND (reference sequence). CDR3: CASKQGASFTDTQYF. DNA of the CDR3: TGTGCCAGTAAACAGGGGGCGAGCTTCACAGATACGCAGTATTTT.

The gene calls are TRBV28 and TRBJ1-1; D call uncertain. CDR1 is MDHEN, CDR2 SYDVKM, per germline. The CDR3 is made up of 13 amino acids. V was trimmed by 3 bases and J by 6 bases, leaving 11 bases between them. The CDR3 is CASSFPAGSEAFF. CDR3 bases: TGTGCCAGCAGTTTCCCCGCGGGGTCTGAAGCTTTCTTT.

The V call is TRBV24-1, the J call TRBJ2-1; D is uncertain. Trimming left V 5 bases short and J 0 bases short, with 7 bases between. Looked up from germline, CDR1 is KGHDR and CDR2 is SFDVKD. This CDR3 comprises 14 residues. DNA of the CDR3: TGTGCCACCAGTGGAGACACCTCCTACAATGAGCAGTTCTTC. Translating gives CATSGDTSYNEQFF.

This chain uses TRBV27 with TRBJ2-5; TRBD2 agrees at 7 bases. The CDR3 spans 14 residues. Germline CDR1 is MNHEY and CDR2 is SMNVEV (reference sequence). V dropped 5 bases and J dropped 5; count of bases not matched to a gene: 8. CDR3 sequence: CASSQDWGGETQYF. Here the CDR3 DNA reads TGTGCCAGCAGTCAGGACTGGGGGGGGGAGACCCAGTACTTC.

This clone qualifies as medium-sized. The chain joins TRBV7-6 to TRBJ1-6; 9 nucleotides match TRBD1. The V and J ends lost 5 bases and 10 bases, in that order; junction bases with no gene match: 6. This CDR3 contains 14 residues. CDR1 is SGHVS, CDR2 FNYEAQ, per germline. CDR3 DNA: TGTGCCAGCAGCCCAGACAGGGGGGTATCACCCCTCCACTTT. As protein: CASSPDRGVSPLHF.

DNA of the CDR3: TGTGCCAGCAGCTTGACAGGGACCGGCGGGGAGCTGTTTTTT. Translation gives CASSLTGTGGELFF. The chain carries TRBV5-8 and TRBJ2-2; D might be TRBD1 (6 bases). Germline CDR1 and CDR2: SGHTS and YDEGEE. The CDR3 has 14 residues. V lost 1 base and J 7 bases, leaving 11 bases between the germline ends.

This sequence joins TRBV29-1 and TRBJ2-7; the D gene is possibly TRBD2 (5 bases). Per the germline V gene, CDR1 is SQVTM and CDR2 is ANQGSEA. This CDR3 spans 13 amino acids. Trimming shortened V by 2 bases and J by 2 bases, and 10 bases separated the two germline ends. As DNA, the CDR3 is TGCAGCGTTGAAATCTCCGGGGCCTACGAGCAGTACTTC. This translates into CSVEISGAYEQYF.

The rearrangement links TRBV19 to TRBJ2-7; 7 nucleotides match TRBD1. This CDR3 is 13 amino acids long. The ends lost 5 bases at V and 7 bases at J; junction bases unmatched: 8. Germline V gene data show CDR1 as LNHDA and CDR2 as SQIVND (reference sequence). DNA for the CDR3: TGTGCCAGTAGTCTGGCAGGGGGTGGAGAGCAGTACTTC. Translation gives CASSLAGGGEQYF. The variable domain in full, with the rest retrieved from reference TRBV19 and TRBJ2-7, is DGGITQSPKYLFRKEGQNVTLSCEQNLNHDAMYWYRQDPGQGLRLIYYSQIVNDFQKGDIAEGYSVSREKKESFPLTVTSAQKNPTAFYLCASSLAGGGEQYFGPGTRLTVT.

This chain joins TRBV5-6 and TRBJ2-3; D might be TRBD1 (6 bases). The CDR3 has 17 amino acids. The ends were cut back, 4 bases at V and 0 bases at J, with 18 bases in the middle. From germline, CDR1 is SGHDT and CDR2 YYEEEE. CDR3 nucleotides: TGTGCCAGCAGCAAAGGTCCACAAGGGGGTAGCACAGATACGCAGTATTTT. Amino acids: CASSKGPQGGSTDTQYF. Complete variable domain (other parts from reference TRBV5-6 and TRBJ2-3): DAGVTQSPTHLIKTRGQQVTLRCSPKSGHDTVSWYQQALGQGPQFIFQYYEEEERQRGNFPDRFSGHQFPNYSSELNVNALLLGDSALYLCASSKGPQGGSTDTQYFGPGTRLTVL.

The rearrangement links TRBV11-3 to TRBJ2-2; D is uncertain. V was trimmed by 3 bases and J by 3 bases, leaving 2 bases between them. Germline CDR1 and CDR2: SGHNT and YENEEA. This CDR3 spans 12 amino acids. The CDR3 bases are TGTGCCAGCAGCTTCGACACCGGGGAGCTGTTTTTT. Encoded protein: CASSFDTGELFF.

The chain joins TRBV3-1 (or the pseudogene TRBV3-2) to TRBJ2-1; no definite D call. V dropped 3 bases and J dropped 0 bases, with 18 bases sitting between them. Germline loops: CDR1 LGHDT, CDR2 YNNKEL (reference sequence). This CDR3 spans 18 amino acids. CDR3: CASSHNERRLGSYNEQFF. The CDR3 DNA sequence: TGTGCCAGCAGCCATAACGAGCGACGATTGGGCTCCTACAATGAGCAGTTCTTC.

The V call is TRBV6-5, the J call TRBJ1-2; D is undetermined. Trimming removed 2 bases from V and 0 bases from J, with 4 bases in between. This CDR3 contains 13 residues. Germline lookup yields CDR1 MNHEY and CDR2 SVGAGI. The CDR3 DNA is TGTGCCAGCAGTTACGGGACTAACTATGGCTACACCTTC. It codes for CASSYGTNYGYTF.

The chain combines TRBV28 with TRBJ2-5, with TRBD2 matching over 9 bases. The CDR3 totals 17 residues. Germline values: CDR1 MDHEN, CDR2 SYDVKM. V lost 7 bases to trimming and J lost 2 bases; unmatched junction nucleotides: 14. Here the CDR3 reads CASTLWRGGGGQETQYF. The CDR3 DNA follows: TGTGCCAGCACCCTGTGGCGGGGGGGCGGAGGGCAAGAGACCCAGTACTTC.

The chain joins TRBV10-3 to TRBJ1-4; a possible D gene is TRBD1 (5 bases). The CDR3 length is 15 residues. Between the trimmed V and J ends, which lost 9 bases and 5 bases, there was a span of 19 bases. Per the germline V gene, CDR1 is ENHRY and CDR2 is SYGVKD. CDR3 in DNA: TGTGCCATGCTGGGGTTAGGGGAGGGCAATGAAAAACTGTTTTTT. Its protein is CAMLGLGEGNEKLFF.

This chain joins TRBV7-9 and TRBJ1-2; the D is unclear. V lost 5 bases and J 3 bases, leaving 13 bases between the germline ends. This CDR3 is built from 14 residues. Germline CDR1 is SEHNR and CDR2 is FQNEAQ (reference sequence). This CDR3 is CASSPYGRDYGYTF. CDR3 DNA: TGTGCCAGCAGCCCGTACGGGCGAGACTATGGCTACACCTTC.

To note about this clone: One end of the junction fails to match germline, which may point to a read error. The rearrangement links TRBV7-3 to TRBJ2-1; TRBD2 matches at 11 bases. This CDR3 has 13 amino acids. Per the germline V gene, CDR1 is SGHTA and CDR2 is FQGTGA. The CDR3 region is CASSLTSGGAMVF. In DNA, the CDR3 is TGTGCCAGCAGCTTAACTAGCGGGGGGGCAATGGTCTTC.

V and J are TRBV28 and TRBJ1-2; a possible D gene is TRBD1 (5 bases). V gave up 8 bases and J gave up 4 bases, with 17 bases separating them. The germline gives CDR1 MDHEN, CDR2 SYDVKM. This CDR3 region has 14 residues. CDR3 region: CASLSSGEIYGYTF. DNA for the CDR3: TGTGCCAGCCTATCATCGGGGGAGATCTATGGCTACACCTTC.

This clone was picked up many times. This chain links TRBV4-2 with TRBJ1-2; D is undetermined. With 1 base removed from V and 1 base from J, the gap between germline ends came to 10 bases. This CDR3 contains 15 residues. Per the germline V gene, CDR1 is LGHNA and CDR2 is YNFKEQ. The CDR3 DNA follows: TGTGCCAGCAGCCAAGTCCAGACTATTAACTATGGCTACACCTTC. As protein: CASSQVQTINYGYTF.

The gene calls are TRBV5-6 and TRBJ2-3; 8 positions agree with TRBD2. V lost 4 bases and J lost 0; bases outside the gene matches: 7. Germline lookup yields CDR1 SGHDT and CDR2 YYEEEE. The CDR3 length is 16 residues. The CDR3 here is CASSRLASFSTDTQYF. The CDR3 DNA is TGTGCCAGCAGCCGACTAGCGTCGTTTAGCACAGATACGCAGTATTTT.

This clone was detected a few times. The chain employs TRBV19 and TRBJ2-7, with TRBD1 identical over 7 bases. The J segment lost 2 bases and the V segment lost 4 bases, leaving 8 bases of the junction unmatched. Germline V gene lookup returns CDR1 LNHDA and CDR2 SQIVND (reference sequence). CDR3 length equals 15 residues. CDR3: CASSRSRDSPYEQYF. In nucleotides, the CDR3 is TGTGCCAGTAGTAGATCCCGGGACAGTCCCTACGAGCAGTACTTC.

V is TRBV3-1 (or the pseudogene TRBV3-2) and J is TRBJ2-5; D ambiguous. The CDR3 contains 14 residues. Trimming took off 5 bases at V and 5 bases at J, with 15 bases between the two ends. CDR1 is LGHDT, CDR2 YNNKEL, per germline (reference sequence). The CDR3 reads CASSVDTADETQYF. CDR3 coding DNA: TGTGCCAGCAGCGTCGACACGGCTGACGAGACCCAGTACTTC.

V usage is TRBV5-4 and J usage is TRBJ2-2, with D unresolved. CDR3 length: 16 amino acids. Germline V gene lookup returns CDR1 SGHNT and CDR2 YYREEE (reference sequence). V dropped 5 bases and J dropped 0 bases, with 14 bases sitting between them. The CDR3 loop is CASSAWRHTNTGELFF. CDR3 nucleotides: TGTGCCAGCAGTGCCTGGAGACATACGAACACCGGGGAGCTGTTTTTT.

The chain uses TRBV5-4 and TRBJ2-3, with unresolved D. V shed 4 bases and J shed 4 bases, with 10 bases lying between them. This CDR3 has 13 amino acids. CDR1 is SGHNT and CDR2 is YYREEE in the germline V gene (reference sequence). The CDR3 coding sequence is TGTGCCAGCAGCCCAGACCGCGCAGATACGCAGTATTTT. This encodes CASSPDRADTQYF.